A selection of T cell receptor beta chains follows, all from one sample in a study of CD8+CD57+ T cells in acquired aplastic anemia. TCRdb called the reads again in MiXCR, with one record for every CDR3 protein. The profile shows 180,000 or so distinct CDR3 sequences, 40% to 55% of them singletons. The material sequenced was sorted CD4+, CD8+, or CD8+CD57+ T cells (not recorded which) from PBMCs. The receptors come from a human donor in good health. CDR3s include the opening cysteine and the closing phenylalanine or tryptophan. D genes are given only for firm matches. Clone size is stated in some rows and not others, as once, few, many or a class when expanded.

d_call	v_call	clone_size	j_call	cdr3_nt	cdr3_aa
NA	TRBV28	NA	TRBJ1-2	TGTGCCAGCCGCGGGGCGCGGACAAGATCCGACACCTTC	CASRGARTRSDTF
NA	TRBV19	NA	TRBJ2-7	TGTGCCACCTCGTCCGGGGGCTGGAGCGAGCAGTACTTC	CATSSGGWSEQYF
TRBD1	TRBV7-2	many	TRBJ1-6	TGTGCCAGCAGCTCCTTAGGACAGGGGCTTTCACCCCTCCACTTT	CASSSLGQGLSPLHF
NA	TRBV10-3	NA	TRBJ2-3	TGTGCCAGCTCCCCACGACTAGGGGGAGATACACAGTATTTT	CASSPRLGGDTQYF
NA	TRBV20-1	NA	TRBJ2-5	TGCAGTGCTAGAGATTACGGCCAGGAATTC	CSARDYGQEF
NA	TRBV19	NA	TRBJ1-1	TGTGCCAGTAGTATAGGTCAGATGAACACTGAAGCTTTCTTT	CASSIGQMNTEAFF
TRBD2	TRBV4-2	NA	TRBJ2-6	TGTGCCAGCAGCCAAGACGGGGGGGCTGGGGCCAACGTCCTGACTTTC	CASSQDGGAGANVLTF
TRBD1	TRBV11-1	many	TRBJ1-6	TGTGCCAGCAGCTTACTTTGGAGGGAAACAGGGGTCAAACCCTATAATTCACCCCTCCACTTT	CASSLLWRETGVKPYNSPLHF
NA	TRBV25-1	NA	TRBJ1-2	TGTGCCAGCAGTGAGGCCGGGACGGGAGTCTATGGCTACACCTTC	CASSEAGTGVYGYTF
TRBD1	TRBV27	many	TRBJ1-6	TGTGCCAGCAGTGTGAACAGGGGGATAAATTCACCCCTCCACTTT	CASSVNRGINSPLHF
NA	TRBV5-1	NA	TRBJ1-1	TGCGCCAGCAGCTTTTCGCCCGGGGAGACTGAAGCTTTCTTT	CASSFSPGETEAFF
NA	TRBV20-1	many	TRBJ1-5	TGCAGTGCTACCCGGGCGGGGACACCTAATCAGCCCCAGCATTTT	CSATRAGTPNQPQHF
NA	TRBV19	NA	TRBJ1-1	TGTGCCAGTAGACAGGGTCGGGCACGGAACACTGAAGCTTTCTTT	CASRQGRARNTEAFF
TRBD2	TRBV29-1	once	TRBJ2-1	TGCAGCGCTAAGAGATCGCTAGCGGGGAATGAGCAGTTCTTC	CSAKRSLAGNEQFF
NA	TRBV7-9	many	TRBJ2-1	TGTGCCAGCAGCTTATCAGGGTTCAGCGATGAGCAGTTCTTC	CASSLSGFSDEQFF
TRBD2	TRBV4-2	many	TRBJ2-7	TGTGCCAGCAGCCAAGGGGTAGCGGGAGAATACGAGCAGTACTTC	CASSQGVAGEYEQYF